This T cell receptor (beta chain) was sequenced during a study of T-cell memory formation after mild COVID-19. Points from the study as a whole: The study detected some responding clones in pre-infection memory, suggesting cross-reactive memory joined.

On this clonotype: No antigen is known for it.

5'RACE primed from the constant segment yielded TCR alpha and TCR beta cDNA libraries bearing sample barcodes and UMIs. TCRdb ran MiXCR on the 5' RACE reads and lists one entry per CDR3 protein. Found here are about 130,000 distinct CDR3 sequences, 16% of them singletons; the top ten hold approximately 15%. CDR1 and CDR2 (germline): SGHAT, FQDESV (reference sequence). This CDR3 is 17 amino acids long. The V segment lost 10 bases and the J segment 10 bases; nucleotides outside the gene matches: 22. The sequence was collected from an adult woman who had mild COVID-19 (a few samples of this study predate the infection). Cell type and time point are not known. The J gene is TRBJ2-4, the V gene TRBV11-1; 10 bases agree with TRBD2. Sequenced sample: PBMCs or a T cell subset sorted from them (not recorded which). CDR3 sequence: CANRPSGSGWAVQIQYF. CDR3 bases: TGTGCCAACAGGCCTAGCGGGAGCGGTTGGGCGGTTCAAATTCAGTACTTC.